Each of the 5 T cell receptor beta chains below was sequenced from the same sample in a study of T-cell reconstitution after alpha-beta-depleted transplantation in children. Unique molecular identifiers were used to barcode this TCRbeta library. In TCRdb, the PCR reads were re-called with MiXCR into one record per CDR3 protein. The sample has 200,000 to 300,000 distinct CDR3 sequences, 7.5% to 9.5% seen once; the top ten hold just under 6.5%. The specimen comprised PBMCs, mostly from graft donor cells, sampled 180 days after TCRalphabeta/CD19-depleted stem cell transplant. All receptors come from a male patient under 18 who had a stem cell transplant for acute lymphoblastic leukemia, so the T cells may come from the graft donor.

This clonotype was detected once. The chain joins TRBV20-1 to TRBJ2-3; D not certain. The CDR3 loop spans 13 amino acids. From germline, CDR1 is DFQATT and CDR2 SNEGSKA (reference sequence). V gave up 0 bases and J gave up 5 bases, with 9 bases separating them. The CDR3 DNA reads TGCAGTGCTAGAGATTCACCATTAGATACGCAGTATTTT. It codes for CSARDSPLDTQYF.

The CDR3 coding sequence is TGCAGTGCTAGAGTATCGGCTCTCGACTCGGCTAGCGGGGGGGAGTGGGGTACAGATACGCAGTATTTT. Its protein product is CSARVSALDSASGGEWGTDTQYF. The chain joins TRBV20-1 to TRBJ2-3; 12 nucleotides align to TRBD2. Germline values: CDR1 DFQATT, CDR2 SNEGSKA (reference sequence). The trim removed 1 base at V and 3 bases at J, leaving 26 bases unmatched. The CDR3 covers 23 residues.

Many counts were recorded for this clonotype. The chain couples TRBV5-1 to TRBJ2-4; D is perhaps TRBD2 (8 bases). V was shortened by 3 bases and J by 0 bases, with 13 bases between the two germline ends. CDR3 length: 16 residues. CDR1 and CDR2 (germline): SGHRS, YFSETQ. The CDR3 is CASSSREGAAKNIQYF. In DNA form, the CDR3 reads TGCGCCAGCAGCTCCCGGGAGGGGGCAGCCAAAAACATTCAGTACTTC. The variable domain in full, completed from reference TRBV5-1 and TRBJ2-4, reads KAGVTQTPRYLIKTRGQQVTLSCSPISGHRSVSWYQQTPGQGLQFLFEYFSETQRNKGNFPGRFSGRQFSNSRSEMNVSTLELGDSALYLCASSSREGAAKNIQYFGAGTRLSVL.

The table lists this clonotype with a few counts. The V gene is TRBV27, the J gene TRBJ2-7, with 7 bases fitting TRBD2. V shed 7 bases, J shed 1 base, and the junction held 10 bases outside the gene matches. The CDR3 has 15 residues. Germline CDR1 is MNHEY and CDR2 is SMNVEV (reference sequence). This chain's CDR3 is CASTPLGGGSYEQYF. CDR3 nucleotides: TGTGCCAGCACCCCTCTGGGGGGGGGATCCTACGAGCAGTACTTC.

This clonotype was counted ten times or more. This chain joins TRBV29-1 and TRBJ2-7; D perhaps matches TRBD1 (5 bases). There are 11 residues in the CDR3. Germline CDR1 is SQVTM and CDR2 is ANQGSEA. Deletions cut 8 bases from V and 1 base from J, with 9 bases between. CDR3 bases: TGCAGCATCGGACATTCCTACGAGCAGTACTTC. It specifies CSIGHSYEQYF.